This T cell receptor (beta chain) was profiled in a study of blood T cells in healthy people across ages. The authors ran a second PCR of about 6 to 11 cycles using a sample-barcoded 5' primer and a J-beta primer mix. MiXCR was run by TCRdb on the 5' RACE reads, yielding one entry per CDR3 protein. The top ten hold 50% to 65% of the sample, which has over 300,000 distinct CDR3 sequences, 45% to 65% seen once. Trimming cost V 4 bases and J 1 base, with 8 bases left between them. CDR1 and CDR2 (germline): DFQATT, SNEGSKA (reference sequence). The CDR3 has 12 residues. Source material: blood. The sequence was obtained from a man in his sixties in good health. This chain links TRBV20-1 with TRBJ2-7; the D is unclear. CDR3 loop: CSAKIASYEQYF. Here the CDR3 DNA reads TGCAGTGCTAAGATCGCATCCTACGAGCAGTACTTC.